One and the same sample provided the 18 T cell receptor beta chains below, sequenced in a study of PD-1 blockade in classical Hodgkin lymphoma. Clones were read by immunoSEQ multiplex PCR, and TCRdb kept only the in-frame ones, dropping some. The top ten hold 6.7% of the sample, which has roughly 25,000 clones, approximately 80% seen once. After autologous stem cell transplantation all patients relapsed, and prior brentuximab vedotin exposure differed between cohorts. The source was peripheral blood mononuclear cells (PBMCs), collected at baseline. The origin of the receptors is a human donor with classical Hodgkin lymphoma.

CDR3 DNA: TGTGCCAGCAGTTTTCCCGGGCGGTTTAGTGGCTACACCTTC. Translating gives CASSFPGRFSGYTF. The rearrangement uses TRBV28 and TRBJ1-2; D not certain. V dropped 3 bases and J dropped 7 bases, with 15 bases sitting between them. Germline CDR1 MDHEN, CDR2 SYDVKM. The length of the CDR3 is 14 residues.

This chain's CDR3 is CASSESGPSYNSPLHF. As DNA, the CDR3 is TGTGCCAGCAGTGAATCCGGGCCCTCTTATAATTCACCCCTCCACTTT. The gene calls are TRBV2 and TRBJ1-6; D is unresolved. The CDR3 is made up of 16 amino acids. V lost 2 bases and J 4 bases, leaving 12 bases between the germline ends. The germline V gene encodes CDR1 SNHLY and CDR2 FYNNEI.

The gene calls are TRBV7-9 and TRBJ1-3; no clear D. V lost 2 bases to trimming and J lost 0 bases, with 8 bases between them. Germline V CDR1 and CDR2: SEHNR, FQNEAQ (reference sequence). CDR3 size: 15 residues. The CDR3 sequence: CASSLTSTSGNTIYF. Here the CDR3 DNA reads TGTGCCAGCAGCTTAACCTCGACCTCTGGAAACACCATATATTTT.

J is TRBJ1-2 and V is TRBV29-1, with 7 bases aligning to TRBD1. Germline V lookup: CDR1 SQVTM, CDR2 ANQGSEA. J gave up 1 base and V 4 bases, and 15 bases lay outside the gene matches. The CDR3 extends over 17 amino acids. CDR3 DNA sequence: TGCAGCGTTGTGCCCTATCCGGACAGGCAAGTTAACTATGGCTACACCTTC. Protein sequence: CSVVPYPDRQVNYGYTF. Supplemented by reference TRBV29-1 and TRBJ1-2, the full variable domain reads SAVISQKPSRDICQRGTSLTIQCQVDSQVTMMFWYRQQPGQSLTLIATANQGSEATYESGFVIDKFPISRPNLTFSTLTVSNMSPEDSSIYLCSVVPYPDRQVNYGYTFGSGTRLTVV.

This clone came up a few times. This chain connects TRBV5-8 to TRBJ2-7; TRBD1 is a possible D gene (5 bases). Germline values: CDR1 SGHTS, CDR2 YDEGEE. Between the trimmed V and J ends, which lost 1 base and 3 bases, there was a span of 11 bases. The CDR3 consists of 14 residues. Here the CDR3 reads CASSLPPDNYEQYF. CDR3 DNA sequence: TGTGCCAGCAGCTTGCCCCCGGACAACTACGAGCAGTACTTC.

This clone was counted once. The chain combines TRBV19 with TRBJ2-5, with 9 bases lining up with TRBD1. The CDR3 is 14 residues long. The V and J ends lost 6 bases and 6 bases, in that order; junction bases with no gene match: 8. Germline V CDR1 and CDR2: LNHDA, SQIVND (reference sequence). The CDR3 coding sequence is TGTGCCAGTAGGTCACCGGGACAGGGACAGACCCAGTACTTC. Translated, it gives CASRSPGQGQTQYF.

The chain couples TRBV30 to TRBJ2-7; 9 nucleotides match TRBD1. The CDR3 runs 13 residues. The V and J ends lost 4 bases and 6 bases, in that order; junction bases with no gene match: 7. Germline V gene data show CDR1 as GTSNPN and CDR2 as SVGIG (reference sequence). This CDR3 reads CAWTRDREGEQYF. The CDR3 DNA follows: TGTGCCTGGACCCGGGACAGGGAGGGCGAGCAGTACTTC.

This rearrangement joins TRBV4-3 to TRBJ2-7; TRBD1 matches at 9 bases. Germline CDR1 and CDR2: LGHNA and YSLEER. The CDR3 is 16 residues long. After removal of 4 bases from V and 4 bases from J, the junction contained 11 bases not matched to a gene. CDR3 sequence: CASSPSVGDRAYEQYF. In DNA form, the CDR3 reads TGCGCCAGCAGCCCGTCAGTCGGGGACAGGGCTTACGAGCAGTACTTC.

The V call is TRBV5-6, the J call TRBJ1-2; weak D call: TRBD1 (5 bases). Germline CDR1 is SGHDT and CDR2 is YYEEEE. The V and J ends lost 3 bases and 6 bases respectively, with 15 bases between them. The CDR3 has 14 residues. The CDR3 loop reads CASSYDRYADGYTF. CDR3 nucleotides: TGTGCCAGCAGCTATGACAGATACGCAGATGGCTACACCTTC.

The chain is built from TRBV4-3 and TRBJ2-3, with 7 bases fitting TRBD1. The ends lost 5 bases at V and 3 bases at J; junction bases unmatched: 11. The CDR3 spans 16 residues. Germline CDR1 LGHNA, CDR2 YSLEER. CDR3 in amino acids: CASSRGTAISTDTQYF. In nucleotides, the CDR3 is TGCGCCAGCAGCAGAGGGACAGCTATATCGACAGATACGCAGTATTTT.

The V and J genes are TRBV6-5 and TRBJ1-1; 8 nucleotides align to TRBD1. This CDR3 has 15 residues. The V and J ends lost 6 bases and 0 bases, in that order; junction bases with no gene match: 6. Germline V gives CDR1 MNHEY, CDR2 SVGAGI. The CDR3 nucleotides are TGTGCCAGCAGCTGGACAGGGACTTTGAACACTGAAGCTTTCTTT. This sequence encodes CASSWTGTLNTEAFF.

This clone was picked up a small number of times. The V gene is TRBV19, the J gene TRBJ2-7; weak D call: TRBD2 (6 bases). CDR1 is LNHDA and CDR2 is SQIVND in the germline V gene (reference sequence). The CDR3 consists of 15 residues. V shed 8 bases and J shed 2 bases, with 19 bases lying between them. In DNA, the CDR3 is TGTGCCAGTCACAACATCGGGGGTCCCCCCTACGAGCAGTACTTC. Translating it yields CASHNIGGPPYEQYF.

The V call is TRBV18, the J call TRBJ2-5; a possible D gene is TRBD2 (7 bases). CDR1 and CDR2 from the germline V gene are KGHSH and LQKENI. V gave up 3 bases and J gave up 4 bases, with 15 bases separating them. The CDR3 sequence is 15 residues long. CDR3 DNA sequence: TGTGCCAGCTCACCGGGGGGGGCCCGCCGAGAGACCCAGTACTTC. Its protein is CASSPGGARRETQYF.

The rearrangement uses TRBV9 and TRBJ1-1; no reliable D call. The length of the CDR3 is 13 residues. The V and J ends lost 0 bases and 6 bases respectively, with 9 bases between them. The germline V gene has CDR1 SGDLS and CDR2 YYNGEE. CDR3 in DNA: TGTGCCAGCAGCGTAGCGGTAAACCCTGAAGCTTTCTTT. It translates to CASSVAVNPEAFF.

The genes are TRBV7-3 and TRBJ2-5; TRBD2 might be the D (5 bases). Germline V gene data show CDR1 as SGHTA and CDR2 as FQGTGA. The germline V and J ends were trimmed by 2 bases and 7 bases, with 17 bases remaining between them. This CDR3 spans 15 amino acids. CDR3 in DNA: TGTGCCAGCAGCTTATTCGCCGGGGTGGATGGGACCCAGTACTTC. It yields the protein CASSLFAGVDGTQYF.

The V and J genes are TRBV5-1 and TRBJ2-3; no clear D gene. The V end was cut by 0 bases, the J end by 6 bases, with 17 bases between. Germline CDR1 SGHRS, CDR2 YFSETQ. This CDR3 is built from 16 residues. The CDR3 spells CASSLEARTLVDTQYF. In DNA form, the CDR3 reads TGCGCCAGCAGCTTGGAGGCTAGAACCCTGGTGGATACGCAGTATTTT.

CDR3 sequence: CASSTFGTDTGELFF. The CDR3 bases are TGTGCCAGCAGCACGTTCGGTACGGACACCGGGGAGCTGTTTTTT. The rearrangement uses TRBV2 and TRBJ2-2; D remains ambiguous. CDR1 is SNHLY and CDR2 is FYNNEI in the germline V gene. V was trimmed by 6 bases and J by 3 bases, leaving 14 bases between them. The CDR3 length is 15 residues.

The rearrangement links TRBV29-1 to TRBJ2-7; TRBD1 agrees at 9 bases. The CDR3 extends over 15 amino acids. Germline V gives CDR1 SQVTM, CDR2 ANQGSEA. The V segment lost 3 bases and the J segment 2 bases; nucleotides outside the gene matches: 8. The CDR3 is CSVEFPGQGAYEQYF. CDR3 DNA sequence: TGCAGCGTTGAGTTTCCGGGACAGGGAGCCTACGAGCAGTACTTC.